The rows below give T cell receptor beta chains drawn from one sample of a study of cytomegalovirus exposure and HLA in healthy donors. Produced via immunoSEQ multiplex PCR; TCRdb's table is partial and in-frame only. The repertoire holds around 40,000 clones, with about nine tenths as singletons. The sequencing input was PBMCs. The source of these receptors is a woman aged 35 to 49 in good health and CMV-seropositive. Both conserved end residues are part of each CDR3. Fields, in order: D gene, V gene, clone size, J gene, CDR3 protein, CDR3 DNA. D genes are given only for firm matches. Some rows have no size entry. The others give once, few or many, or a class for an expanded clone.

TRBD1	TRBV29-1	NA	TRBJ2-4	CSVATGSGNIQYF	TGCAGCGTTGCGACAGGGTCTGGAAACATTCAGTACTTC
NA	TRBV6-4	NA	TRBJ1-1	CASSVEVNTEAFF	TGTGCCAGCAGTGTTGAGGTCAACACTGAAGCTTTCTTT
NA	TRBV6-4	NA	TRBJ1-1	CASSDSDGGSTEAFF	TGTGCCAGCAGTGACTCTGACGGGGGGAGCACTGAAGCTTTCTTT
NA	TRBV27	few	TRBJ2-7	CASSSGGPSHEQYF	TGTGCCAGCAGTTCCGGGGGACCAAGCCACGAGCAGTACTTC
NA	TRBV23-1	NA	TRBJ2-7	CASSQSILAKTRHGEQYF	TGCGCCAGCAGTCAATCGATATTGGCTAAAACCCGACATGGCGAGCAGTACTTC
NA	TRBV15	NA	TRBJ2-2	CATSRDQVAARAGELFF	TGTGCCACCAGCAGAGATCAGGTAGCGGCGAGGGCCGGGGAGCTGTTTTTT
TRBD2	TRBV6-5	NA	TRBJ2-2	CASRGAGGSTGELFF	TGTGCCAGCCGAGGGGCGGGGGGGTCCACCGGGGAGCTGTTTTTT
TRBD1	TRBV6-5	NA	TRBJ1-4	CASSYSIAGQVFF	TGTGCCAGCAGTTACTCGATTGCAGGACAGGTGTTTTTT
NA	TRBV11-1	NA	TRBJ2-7	CASSLEVSGRYEQYF	TGTGCCAGCAGCTTAGAGGTCTCAGGGAGGTACGAGCAGTACTTC
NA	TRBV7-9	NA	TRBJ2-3	CASSFGTEPRDF	TGTGCCAGCAGCTTTGGAACAGAGCCGCGGGATTTT
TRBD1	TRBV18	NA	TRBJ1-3	CASSLDRGPSGNTIYF	TGTGCCAGCTCACTAGACAGGGGACCCTCTGGAAACACCATATATTTT
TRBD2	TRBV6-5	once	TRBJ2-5	CASGRAGIQETQYF	TGTGCCAGCGGACGAGCGGGGATCCAAGAGACCCAGTACTTC
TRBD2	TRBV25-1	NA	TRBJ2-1	CATLSGPSYNEQFF	TGTGCCACCCTTAGCGGGCCGTCCTACAATGAGCAGTTCTTC
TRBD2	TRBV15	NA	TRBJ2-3	CATSRLAGGSGRTDTQYF	TGTGCCACCAGCAGACTAGCGGGAGGGAGTGGTAGGACAGATACGCAGTATTTT
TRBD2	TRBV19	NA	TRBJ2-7	CASSRGTSNSGEQYF	TGTGCCAGTAGTCGGGGGACTAGTAATTCGGGAGAGCAGTACTTC
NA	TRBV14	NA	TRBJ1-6	CASSQGQSPLHF	TGTGCCAGCAGCCAAGGACAGTCACCCCTCCACTTT
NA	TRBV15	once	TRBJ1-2	CATSRNGLGYTF	TGTGCCACCAGCAGAAACGGTTTGGGCTACACCTTC
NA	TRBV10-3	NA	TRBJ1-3	CAISEGRILGGNTIYF	TGTGCCATCAGTGAGGGACGCATACTAGGCGGAAACACCATATATTTT
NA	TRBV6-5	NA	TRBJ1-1	CASSEGKNTEAFF	TGTGCCAGCTCGGAGGGCAAGAACACTGAAGCTTTCTTT
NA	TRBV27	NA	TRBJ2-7	CASRPIGSSYEQYF	TGTGCCAGCAGACCCATCGGGAGTTCGTACGAGCAGTACTTC
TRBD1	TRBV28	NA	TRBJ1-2	CASTTGAPEGYTF	TGTGCCAGCACCACAGGGGCCCCGGAGGGCTACACCTTC
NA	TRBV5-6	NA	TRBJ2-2	CASSLISGLTGELFF	TGTGCCAGCAGCTTGATCAGCGGCCTGACCGGGGAGCTGTTTTTT
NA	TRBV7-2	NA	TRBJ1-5	CASSLGGFNNQPQHF	TGTGCCAGCAGCTTAGGAGGCTTTAACAATCAGCCCCAGCATTTT
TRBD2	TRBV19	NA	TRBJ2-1	CASSTPLAGGYEQFF	TGTGCCAGTAGTACCCCCTTAGCGGGGGGCTATGAGCAGTTCTTC
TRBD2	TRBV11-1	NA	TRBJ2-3	CASSLATSGGAQDTQYF	TGTGCCAGCAGCTTAGCGACTAGCGGGGGGGCACAGGATACGCAGTATTTT
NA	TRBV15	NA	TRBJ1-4	CATSRVAGKDEKLFF	TGTGCCACCAGCAGAGTGGCAGGGAAGGATGAAAAACTGTTTTTT
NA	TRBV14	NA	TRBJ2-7	CASSQEGGAGRYEQYF	TGTGCCAGCAGCCAAGAGGGGGGGGCAGGACGGTACGAGCAGTACTTC
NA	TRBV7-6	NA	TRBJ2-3	CASSLDGSDTDTQYF	TGTGCCAGCAGCTTAGACGGGTCGGACACAGATACGCAGTATTTT
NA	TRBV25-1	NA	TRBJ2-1	CASSEYTGKGNEQFF	TGTGCCAGCAGTGAATATACGGGAAAGGGTAATGAGCAGTTCTTC
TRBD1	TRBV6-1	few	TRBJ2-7	CASSAGQGAEEQYF	TGTGCCAGCAGTGCTGGACAGGGGGCCGAGGAGCAGTACTTC
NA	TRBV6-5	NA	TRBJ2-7	CASREVGKGSYEQYF	TGTGCCAGCAGGGAGGTAGGAAAAGGGTCCTACGAGCAGTACTTC
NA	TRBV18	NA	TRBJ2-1	CASSPRGEDEQFF	TGTGCCAGCTCACCACGAGGGGAGGATGAGCAGTTCTTC
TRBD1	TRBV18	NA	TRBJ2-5	CASSQDRGQETQYF	TGTGCCAGCTCACAGGACAGGGGGCAAGAGACCCAGTACTTC
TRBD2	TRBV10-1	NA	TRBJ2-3	CASSDGGGGGWDTQYF	TGCGCCAGCAGTGATGGTGGCGGCGGGGGTTGGGATACGCAGTATTTT
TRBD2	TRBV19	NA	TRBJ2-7	CASSIQLAVSSYEQYF	TGTGCCAGTAGTATACAACTAGCGGTGAGCTCCTACGAGCAGTACTTC
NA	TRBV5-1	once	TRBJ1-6	CASSLAGEGRAPLHF	TGCGCCAGCAGCTTGGCCGGGGAGGGAAGGGCACCCCTCCACTTT
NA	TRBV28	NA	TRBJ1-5	CASRYSQGGGNQPQHF	TGTGCCAGCAGGTATAGTCAGGGTGGGGGCAATCAGCCCCAGCATTTT
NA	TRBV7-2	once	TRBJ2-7	CASSGSGTGAVEQYF	TGTGCCAGCAGCGGCAGCGGGACAGGCGCAGTCGAGCAGTACTTC
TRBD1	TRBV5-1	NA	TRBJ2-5	CASSPLDRVETQYF	TGCGCCAGCAGCCCATTGGACAGGGTTGAGACCCAGTACTTC
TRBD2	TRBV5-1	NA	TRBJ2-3	CASSFQPPGRGYTDTQYF	TGCGCCAGCAGCTTCCAACCCCCTGGGCGGGGGTACACAGATACGCAGTATTTT
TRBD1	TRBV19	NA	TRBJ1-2	CASLPGTGSLGYTF	TGTGCCAGCCTGCCCGGGACAGGCTCGTTGGGCTACACCTTC
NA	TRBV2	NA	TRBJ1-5	CASRGGPGQPQHF	TGTGCCAGCAGAGGGGGTCCGGGTCAGCCCCAGCATTTT
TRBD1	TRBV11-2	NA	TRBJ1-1	CASSSGGDRGAFF	TGTGCCAGCAGCTCGGGGGGGGACAGGGGAGCTTTCTTT
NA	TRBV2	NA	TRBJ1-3	CASNHDRRNTIYF	TGTGCCAGCAACCATGACAGGAGAAACACCATATATTTT
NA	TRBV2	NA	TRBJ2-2	CASSSNSWGGSGELFF	TGTGCCAGCAGCTCCAATAGCTGGGGCGGCTCCGGGGAGCTGTTTTTT
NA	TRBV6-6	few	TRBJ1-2	CASSLYSTNYGYTF	TGTGCCAGCAGTCTATACTCGACTAACTATGGCTACACCTTC
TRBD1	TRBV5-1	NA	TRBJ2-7	CASSLALSNRGYEQYF	TGCGCCAGCAGCTTGGCCCTGTCGAACAGGGGCTACGAGCAGTACTTC
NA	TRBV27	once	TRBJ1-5	CASSLFTGSNQPQHF	TGTGCCAGCAGTTTATTTACCGGTAGCAATCAGCCCCAGCATTTT
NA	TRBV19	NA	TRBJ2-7	CASSIIVHAGEQYF	TGTGCCAGTAGTATCATCGTTCATGCCGGCGAGCAGTACTTC
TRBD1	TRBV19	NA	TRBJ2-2	CASTHGTEHRGAVF	TGTGCCAGTACCCATGGGACAGAACACCGGGGAGCTGTTTTT
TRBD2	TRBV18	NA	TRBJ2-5	CASSPGLAGGQETQYF	TGTGCCAGCTCACCGGGGCTAGCGGGAGGTCAAGAGACCCAGTACTTC
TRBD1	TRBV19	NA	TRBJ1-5	CASRPQQGKLQPQHF	TGTGCCAGTAGACCTCAACAGGGGAAGCTACAGCCCCAGCATTTT
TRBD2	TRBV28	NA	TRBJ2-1	CASSSGTRRQFF	TGTGCCAGCAGCTCCGGGACTAGAAGGCAGTTCTTC
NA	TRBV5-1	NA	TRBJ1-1	CASSLVRDTEAFF	TGCGCCAGCAGCTTGGTCCGGGACACTGAAGCTTTCTTT
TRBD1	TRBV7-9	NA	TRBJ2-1	CSSTPDRGIGNEQFF	TGTTCCAGCACCCCCGACAGGGGAATCGGCAATGAGCAGTTCTTC
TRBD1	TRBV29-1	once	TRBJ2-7	CSVVMTGGVEQYF	TGCAGCGTTGTAATGACAGGGGGGGTTGAGCAGTACTTC
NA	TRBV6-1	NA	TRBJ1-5	CASSLSDSSYQPQHF	TGTGCCAGCAGTTTATCGGACAGTTCCTATCAGCCCCAGCATTTT
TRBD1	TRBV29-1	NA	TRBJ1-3	CSVRQGGGNTIYF	TGCAGCGTTCGACAGGGAGGTGGAAACACCATATATTTT
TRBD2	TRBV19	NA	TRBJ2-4	CASTGGTQGQVAKNIQYF	TGTGCCAGTACGGGGGGGACACAAGGCCAGGTAGCCAAAAACATTCAGTACTTC